This T cell receptor beta chain was observed in a study of circulating CD8 cells and anti-PD-1 response in melanoma. For the study at large: Nivolumab was given intravenously at 3 mg/kg every 2 weeks. Points from the study as a whole: Some patients were treatment-naive; others were previously treated.

The QIAseq Immune Repertoire TCR panel built the libraries from roughly 15 ng of total RNA. TCRdb recomputed calls from the reads with MiXCR, one row per CDR3 protein. The profile shows about 500 distinct CDR3 sequences, around 9% of them singletons. Germline-derived CDR1 and CDR2 are MNHEY and SMNVEV (reference sequence). This CDR3 region has 13 residues. V lost 3 bases and J 8 bases, leaving 11 bases between the germline ends. This clonotype qualifies as medium-sized. The antigen remains unidentified. Live CD3+CD8+TCRalphabeta+ cells were sorted into four subsets by PD-1 and/or TIGIT. The origin of this receptor is a human donor with melanoma. The rearrangement uses TRBV27 and TRBJ2-1; tentative D call: TRBD2 (5 bases). Sequenced here: CD8+ T cells from PBMCs, sampled at baseline or after one month of anti-PD-1 therapy (not recorded which). The CDR3 bases are TGTGCCAGCAGTTTCACTAGGTCTGATGAGCAGTTCTTC. It yields the protein CASSFTRSDEQFF.